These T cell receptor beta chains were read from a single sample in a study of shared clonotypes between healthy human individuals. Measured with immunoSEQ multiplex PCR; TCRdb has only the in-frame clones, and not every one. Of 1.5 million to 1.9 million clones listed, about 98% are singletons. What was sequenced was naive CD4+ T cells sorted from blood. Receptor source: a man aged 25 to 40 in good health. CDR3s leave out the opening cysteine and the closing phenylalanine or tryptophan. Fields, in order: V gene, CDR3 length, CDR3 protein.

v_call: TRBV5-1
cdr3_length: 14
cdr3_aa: ASSTSGTGGRNEQF

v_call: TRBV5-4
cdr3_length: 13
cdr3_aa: ASSLQGAGRNIQY

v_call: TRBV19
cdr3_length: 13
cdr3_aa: ASSAWTGGTYEQY

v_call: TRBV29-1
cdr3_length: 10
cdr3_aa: SVELQGYEAF

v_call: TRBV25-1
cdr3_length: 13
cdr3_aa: ASSVGGTYTGELF

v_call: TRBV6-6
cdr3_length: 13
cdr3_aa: ASRDRAVVDNEQF

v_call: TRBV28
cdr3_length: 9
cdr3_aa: ASSPDYEQY

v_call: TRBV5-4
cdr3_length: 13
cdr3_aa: ASSGSPHGANVLT

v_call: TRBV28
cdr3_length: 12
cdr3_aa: ASRTPGERETQY

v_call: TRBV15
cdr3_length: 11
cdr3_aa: ATSTSTMGHRF

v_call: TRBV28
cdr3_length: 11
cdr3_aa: ASSLLGTGELF

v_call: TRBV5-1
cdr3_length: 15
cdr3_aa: ASSRMTSGSGTGELF

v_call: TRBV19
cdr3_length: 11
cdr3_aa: ASSKNSYNEQF

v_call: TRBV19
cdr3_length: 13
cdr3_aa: ASSEQGGHSQPQH

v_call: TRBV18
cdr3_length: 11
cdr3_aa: ASSPREGYEQY

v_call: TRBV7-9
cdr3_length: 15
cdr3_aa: ASSWGMLRDRAYEQY

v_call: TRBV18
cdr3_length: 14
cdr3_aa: ASSPAGRGPHYEQY

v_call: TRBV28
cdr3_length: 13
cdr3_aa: ASRDQTGPTYEQY

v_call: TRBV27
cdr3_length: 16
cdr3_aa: ASSFEPQGAKANQPQH

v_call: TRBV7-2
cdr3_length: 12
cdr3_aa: ASSLVSGTDTQY

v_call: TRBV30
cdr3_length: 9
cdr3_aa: AWSPHDTQY

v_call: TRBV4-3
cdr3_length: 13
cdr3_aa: ASSQGLAGPYEQF

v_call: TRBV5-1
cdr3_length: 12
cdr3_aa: ASSFRDRSYEQY

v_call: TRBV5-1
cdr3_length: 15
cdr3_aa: ASSSPPPVRNYNEQF

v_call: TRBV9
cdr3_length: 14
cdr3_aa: ASSVAATGEIHEQY

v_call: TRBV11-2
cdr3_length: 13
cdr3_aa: ASSSRDRGLDEQF

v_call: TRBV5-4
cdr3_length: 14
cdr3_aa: ASSLGARPTQNTQY

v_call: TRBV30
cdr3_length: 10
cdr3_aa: AWRGQGNEQY

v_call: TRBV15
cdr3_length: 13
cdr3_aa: ATSRDRAGANVLT

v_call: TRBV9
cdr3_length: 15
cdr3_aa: ASSVGLAGDTYNEQF

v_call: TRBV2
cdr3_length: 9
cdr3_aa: ASSLTPIEY

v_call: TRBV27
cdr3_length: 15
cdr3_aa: ASSLSVDPSGLHGYT

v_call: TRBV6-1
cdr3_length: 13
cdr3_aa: ASRKTQGADTEAF

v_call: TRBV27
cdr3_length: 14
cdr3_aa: ASSSTYRGTNEKLF

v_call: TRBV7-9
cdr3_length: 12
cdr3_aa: ASSLVGARETQY

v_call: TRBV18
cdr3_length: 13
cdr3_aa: ASSPGRRNTGELF

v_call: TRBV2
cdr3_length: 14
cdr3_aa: ASSEGDKVSGNTIY

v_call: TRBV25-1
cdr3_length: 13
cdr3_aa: ASSERGTGDKKLF

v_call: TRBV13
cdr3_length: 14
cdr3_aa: ASSLPRSTPYNEQF

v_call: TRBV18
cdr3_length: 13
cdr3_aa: ASSQLTGKVNEQF

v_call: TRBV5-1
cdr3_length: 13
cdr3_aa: ASSVQDRDTGELF

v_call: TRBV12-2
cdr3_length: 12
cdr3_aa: ASRLAHGPRGYT

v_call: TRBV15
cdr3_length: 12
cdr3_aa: ATSRVKGGYEQY

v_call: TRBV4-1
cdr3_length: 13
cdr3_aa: ASSQPTSGSYEQF

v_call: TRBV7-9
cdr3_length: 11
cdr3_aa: ASSFITGDGYT

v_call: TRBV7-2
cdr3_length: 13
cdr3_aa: ASSPRTSVLGEQY

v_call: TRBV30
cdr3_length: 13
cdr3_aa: AWSAIAGVRSEQF

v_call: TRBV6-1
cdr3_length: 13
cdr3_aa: ASSTTAGFSYEQY

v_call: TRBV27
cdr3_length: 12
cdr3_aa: ASSTWEGVEEQF

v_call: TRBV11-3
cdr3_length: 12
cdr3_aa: ASSLAGSQGEQY

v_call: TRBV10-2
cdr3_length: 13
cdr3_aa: ASKEERVRTGELF

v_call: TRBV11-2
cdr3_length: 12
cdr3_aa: ASSPLLATYEQY

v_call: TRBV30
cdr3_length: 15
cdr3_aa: AWRPYGGAGRNTEAF

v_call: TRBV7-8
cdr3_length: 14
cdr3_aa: ASSQRDRSSGNTIY

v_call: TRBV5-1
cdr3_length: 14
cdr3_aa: ASSSGGLAPYNEQF

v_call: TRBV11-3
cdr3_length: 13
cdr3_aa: ASSLNSGATDTQY

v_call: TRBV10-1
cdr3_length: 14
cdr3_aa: ASSESLERSSYEQY

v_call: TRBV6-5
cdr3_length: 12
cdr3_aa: ASTLRGGWGELF

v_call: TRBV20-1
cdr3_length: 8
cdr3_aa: SAAYNEQF